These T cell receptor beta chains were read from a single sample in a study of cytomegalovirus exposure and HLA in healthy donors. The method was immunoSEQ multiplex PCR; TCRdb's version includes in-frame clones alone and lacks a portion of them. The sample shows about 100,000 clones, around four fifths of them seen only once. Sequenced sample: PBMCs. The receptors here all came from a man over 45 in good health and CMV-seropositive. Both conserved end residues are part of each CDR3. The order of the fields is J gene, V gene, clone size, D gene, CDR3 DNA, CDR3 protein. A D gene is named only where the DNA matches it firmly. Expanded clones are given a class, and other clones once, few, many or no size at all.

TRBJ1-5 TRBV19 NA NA TGTGCCAGTAGAGAACAGAGCAATCAGCCCCAGAATTTT CASREQSNQPQNF
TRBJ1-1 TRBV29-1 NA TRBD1 TGCAGCGTTCAGGAACAGGGGGCTGAAGCTTTCTTT CSVQEQGAEAFF
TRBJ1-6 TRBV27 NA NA TGTGCCAGCAAGCAGGTCTGGAATTCACCCCTCAACTTT CASKQVWNSPLNF
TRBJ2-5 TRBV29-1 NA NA TGCAGCGTTGAAGGGGGAGGACGGATATACCAAGAGACCCAGTACTTC CSVEGGGRIYQETQYF
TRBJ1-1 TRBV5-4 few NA TGTGCCAGCAGCTTTCAGATGAACACTGAAGCTTTCTTT CASSFQMNTEAFF
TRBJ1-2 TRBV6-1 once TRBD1 TGTGCCAGCAGCCTCAGACAGGGTATCGGTACGGGCTACACCTTC CASSLRQGIGTGYTF
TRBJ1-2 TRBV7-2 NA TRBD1 TGTGCCAGCAGCTTAGCAACAGGGGGGGGCTACACCTTC CASSLATGGGYTF
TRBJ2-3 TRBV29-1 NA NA TGCAGCGTCGATGGGGCAGGGAACACAGATACGCAGTATTTT CSVDGAGNTDTQYF
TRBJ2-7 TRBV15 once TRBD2 TGTGCCACCAGCAGAGATTTGAGCGGGGCGGCATACGAGCAGTACTTC CATSRDLSGAAYEQYF
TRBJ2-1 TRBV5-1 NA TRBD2 TGCGCCAGCAGCTTGGTTAGCGGGGGGGCGGGGAACAATGAGCAGTTCTTC CASSLVSGGAGNNEQFF
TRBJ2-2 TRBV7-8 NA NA TGTGCCAGCAGCTTAAGCCCGTCCAGGGGGGCCGCGAACACCGGGGAGCTGTTTTTT CASSLSPSRGAANTGELFF
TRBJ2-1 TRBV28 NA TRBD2 TGTGCCAGCAGTTTACCGGGCGGGGGGGACAATGAGCAGTTCTTC CASSLPGGGDNEQFF
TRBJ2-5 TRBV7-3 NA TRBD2 TGTGCCAGCAGCTTACATCTAGCGGGGGTTAGGGAGACCCAGTACTTC CASSLHLAGVRETQYF
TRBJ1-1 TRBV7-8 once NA TGTGCCAGCAGCTTGGACAGAAGTTTTGAAGCTTTCTTT CASSLDRSFEAFF
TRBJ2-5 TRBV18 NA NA TGTGCCAGCTCACCACCAGGCCGGGGGGAGACCCAGTACTTC CASSPPGRGETQYF
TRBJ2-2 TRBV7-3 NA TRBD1 TGTGCCAGCAGCTTAACGGAAGGGGGCTACGGGGAGCTGTTTTTT CASSLTEGGYGELFF
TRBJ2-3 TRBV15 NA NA TGTGCCACCAGCCTTCGCTGGGGGGTGGCTGATACGCAGTATTTT CATSLRWGVADTQYF
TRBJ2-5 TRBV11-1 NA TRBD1 TGTGCCAGCAGCGGAGGACAGGGGACAGAGACCCAGTACTTC CASSGGQGTETQYF
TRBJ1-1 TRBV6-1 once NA TGTGCCAGCAGTGAGACAAGGCAGGGCGTTTTCACTGAAGCTTTCTTT CASSETRQGVFTEAFF
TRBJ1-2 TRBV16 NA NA TGTGCCAGCAGCCAATCGGCCAGGGAGGACTATGGCTACACCTTC CASSQSAREDYGYTF
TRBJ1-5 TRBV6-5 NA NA TGTGCCAGCAGTCTCAGGGTGGGTCAGCCCCAGAATTTT CASSLRVGQPQNF
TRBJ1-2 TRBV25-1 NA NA TGTGCCAGCAGCTCTCGACAGGACTATGGCTACACCTTC CASSSRQDYGYTF
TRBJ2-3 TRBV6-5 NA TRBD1 TGTGCCAGCAACGACAGGGGTACGCAGTATTTT CASNDRGTQYF
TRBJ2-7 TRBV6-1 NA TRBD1 TGTGCCAGCACCTCCGGGACAGGGTCCTACGAGCAGTACTTC CASTSGTGSYEQYF
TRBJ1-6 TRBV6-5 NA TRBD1 TGTGCCAGCAGTTATCTCAGGGGGCAAGGGAATTCACCCCTCCACTTT CASSYLRGQGNSPLHF
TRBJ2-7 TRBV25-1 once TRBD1 TGTGCCAGCAGTGCCGCCGGGACAGGGGTACACGAGCAGTACTTC CASSAAGTGVHEQYF
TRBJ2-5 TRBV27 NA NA TGTGCCAGCAGTACAGGGTTTGGGCAAGAGACCCAGTACTTC CASSTGFGQETQYF
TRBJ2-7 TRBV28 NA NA TGTGCCAGCAGTTTGTCCGGGGGAGGCTACGAGCAGTACTTC CASSLSGGGYEQYF
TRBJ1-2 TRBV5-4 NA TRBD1 TGTGCCAGCAGCATAGGGACAGGGGCTGGCTACACCTTC CASSIGTGAGYTF
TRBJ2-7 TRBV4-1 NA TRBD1 TGCGCCAGCAGCCGCCCGGGTGGGACAGGTCCCAGCGAGCAGTACTTC CASSRPGGTGPSEQYF
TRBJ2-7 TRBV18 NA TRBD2 TGTGCCAGCTCACCAGTGACTAGCGGGGGCATCGAGCAGTACTTC CASSPVTSGGIEQYF
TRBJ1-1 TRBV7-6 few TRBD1 TGTGCCAGCAGCCATCCACAGGGGATGAACACTGAAGCTTTCTTT CASSHPQGMNTEAFF
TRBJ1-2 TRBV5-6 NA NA TGTGCCAGCAGCCCCGTTTCTGGGAGCTATGGCTACACCTTC CASSPVSGSYGYTF
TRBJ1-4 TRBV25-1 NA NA TGTGCCAGCAGCGTAAGGGAGGGTGAAAAACTGTTTTTT CASSVREGEKLFF
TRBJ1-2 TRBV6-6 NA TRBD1 TGTACAGGGGGAGAGGGCTACACCTTC CTGGEGYTF
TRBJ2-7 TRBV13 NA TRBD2 TGTGCCAGCAGCCGAAACGGGGGACTAGCGGGGTTCTACGAGCAGTACTTC CASSRNGGLAGFYEQYF
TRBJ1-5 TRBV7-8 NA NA TGTGCCAGCAGCTTAGGGCAGAATCAGCCCCAGCATTTT CASSLGQNQPQHF
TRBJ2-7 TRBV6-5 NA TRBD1 TGTGCCAGCAGTTACCCGGGACAGAGCTCCTACGAGCAGTACTTC CASSYPGQSSYEQYF
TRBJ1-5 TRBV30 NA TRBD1 TGTGCCTGGGGCCTACAGGGGGCGCAGCCCCAGCATTTT CAWGLQGAQPQHF